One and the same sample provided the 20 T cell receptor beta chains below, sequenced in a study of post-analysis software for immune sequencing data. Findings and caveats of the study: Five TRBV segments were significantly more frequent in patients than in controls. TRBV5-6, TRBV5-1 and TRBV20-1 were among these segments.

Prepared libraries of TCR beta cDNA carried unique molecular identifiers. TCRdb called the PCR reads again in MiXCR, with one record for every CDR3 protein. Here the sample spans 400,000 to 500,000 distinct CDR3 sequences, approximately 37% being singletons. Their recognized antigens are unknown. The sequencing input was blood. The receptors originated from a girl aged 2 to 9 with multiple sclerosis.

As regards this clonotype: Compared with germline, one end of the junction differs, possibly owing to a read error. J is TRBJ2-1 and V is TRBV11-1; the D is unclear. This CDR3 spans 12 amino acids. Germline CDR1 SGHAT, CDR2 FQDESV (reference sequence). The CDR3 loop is CASGFSVVEQFF. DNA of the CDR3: TGTGCCAGCGGCTTTAGTGTTGTTGAGCAGTTCTTC.

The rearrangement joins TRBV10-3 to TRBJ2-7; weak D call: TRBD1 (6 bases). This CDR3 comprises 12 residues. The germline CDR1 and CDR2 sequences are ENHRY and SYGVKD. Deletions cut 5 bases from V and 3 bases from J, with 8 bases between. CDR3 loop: CAISNRDYEQYF. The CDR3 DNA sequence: TGTGCCATCAGTAACAGGGACTACGAGCAGTACTTC.

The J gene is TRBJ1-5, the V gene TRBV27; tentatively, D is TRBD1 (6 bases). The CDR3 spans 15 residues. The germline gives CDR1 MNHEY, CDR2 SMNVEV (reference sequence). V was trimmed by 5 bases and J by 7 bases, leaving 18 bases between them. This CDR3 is CASSLTGRGRQPQHF. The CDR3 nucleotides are TGTGCCAGCAGTCTCACAGGGAGAGGCAGGCAGCCCCAGCATTTT.

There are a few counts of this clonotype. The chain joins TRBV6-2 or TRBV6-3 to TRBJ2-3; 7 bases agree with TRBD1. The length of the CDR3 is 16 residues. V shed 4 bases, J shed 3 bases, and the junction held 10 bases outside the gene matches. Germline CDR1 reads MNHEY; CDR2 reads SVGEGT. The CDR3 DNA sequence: TGTGCCAGCAGTTTTCACCCCCGCAGGGGGACAGATACGCAGTATTTT. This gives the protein CASSFHPRRGTDTQYF.

This CDR3 is CASSSGGDTQYF. CDR3 coding DNA: TGTGCCAGCAGTTCAGGGGGTGATACGCAGTATTTT. The chain joins TRBV6-6 to TRBJ2-3, with 7 bases fitting TRBD1. Per the germline V gene, CDR1 is MNHNY and CDR2 is SVGAGI (reference sequence). Losses at the gene ends were 4 bases for V and 6 bases for J; bases not matched to a gene: 1. CDR3 length: 12 residues.

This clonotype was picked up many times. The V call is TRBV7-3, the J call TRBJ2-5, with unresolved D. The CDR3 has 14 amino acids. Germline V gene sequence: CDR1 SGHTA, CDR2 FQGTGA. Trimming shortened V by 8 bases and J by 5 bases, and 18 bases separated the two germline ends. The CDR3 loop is CASSVSGPRETQYF. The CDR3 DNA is TGTGCCAGCTCGGTATCGGGCCCGAGGGAGACCCAGTACTTC. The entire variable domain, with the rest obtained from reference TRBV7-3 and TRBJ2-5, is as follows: GAGVSQTPSNKVTEKGKYVELRCDPISGHTALYWYRQSLGQGPEFLIYFQGTGAADDSGLPNDRFFAVRPEGSVSTLKIQRTERGDSAVYLCASSVSGPRETQYFGPGTRLLVL.

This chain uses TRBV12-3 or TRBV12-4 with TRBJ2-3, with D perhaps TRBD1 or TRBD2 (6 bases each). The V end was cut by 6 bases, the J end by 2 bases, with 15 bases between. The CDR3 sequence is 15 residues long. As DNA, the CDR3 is TGTGCCAGCAGCCCTGAGGGGGGCTCCACAGATACGCAGTATTTT. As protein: CASSPEGGSTDTQYF.

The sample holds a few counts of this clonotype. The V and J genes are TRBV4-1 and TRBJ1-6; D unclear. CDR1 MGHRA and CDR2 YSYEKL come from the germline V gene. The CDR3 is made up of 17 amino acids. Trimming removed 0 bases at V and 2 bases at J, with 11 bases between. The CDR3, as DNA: TGCGCCAGCAGCCAAGAAACGCGTTCGACCTATAATTCACCCCTCCACTTT. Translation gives CASSQETRSTYNSPLHF.

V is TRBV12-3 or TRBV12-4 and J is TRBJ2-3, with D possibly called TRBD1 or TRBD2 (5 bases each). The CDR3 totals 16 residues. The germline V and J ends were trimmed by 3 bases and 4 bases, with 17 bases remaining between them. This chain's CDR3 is CASSLAGTRGSDTQYF. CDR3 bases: TGTGCCAGCAGTTTGGCCGGGACCCGAGGGTCAGATACGCAGTATTTT.

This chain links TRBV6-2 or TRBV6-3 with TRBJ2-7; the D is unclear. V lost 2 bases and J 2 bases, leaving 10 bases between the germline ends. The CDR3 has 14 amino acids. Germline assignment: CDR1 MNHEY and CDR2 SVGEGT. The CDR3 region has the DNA TGTGCCAGCAGTTACGGGCTAGTAACCTACGAGCAGTACTTC. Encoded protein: CASSYGLVTYEQYF.

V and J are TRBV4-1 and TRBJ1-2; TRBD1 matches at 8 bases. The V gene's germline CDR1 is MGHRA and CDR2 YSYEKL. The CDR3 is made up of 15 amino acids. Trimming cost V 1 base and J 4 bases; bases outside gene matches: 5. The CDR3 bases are TGCGCCAGCAGCCAAGTGGTAGGACAGGGCTATGGCTACACCTTC. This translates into CASSQVVGQGYGYTF.

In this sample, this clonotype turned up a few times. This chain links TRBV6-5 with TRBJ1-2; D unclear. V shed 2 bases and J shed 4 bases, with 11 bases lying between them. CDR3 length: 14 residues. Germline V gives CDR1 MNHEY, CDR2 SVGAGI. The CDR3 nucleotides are TGTGCCAGCAGTTACGCCGCCAGGACCTATGGCTACACCTTC. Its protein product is CASSYAARTYGYTF.

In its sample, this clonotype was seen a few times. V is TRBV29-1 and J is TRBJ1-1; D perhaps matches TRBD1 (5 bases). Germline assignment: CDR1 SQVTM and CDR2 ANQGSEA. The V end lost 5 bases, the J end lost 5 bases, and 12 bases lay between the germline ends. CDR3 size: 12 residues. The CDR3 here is CSVFGGRTEAFF. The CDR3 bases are TGCAGCGTTTTTGGGGGTCGGACTGAAGCTTTCTTT. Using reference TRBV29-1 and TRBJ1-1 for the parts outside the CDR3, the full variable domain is SAVISQKPSRDICQRGTSLTIQCQVDSQVTMMFWYRQQPGQSLTLIATANQGSEATYESGFVIDKFPISRPNLTFSTLTVSNMSPEDSSIYLCSVFGGRTEAFFGQGTRLTVV.

This CDR3 is CASSVGFRRTDTQYF. The CDR3 nucleotides read TGTGCCAGCAGCGTGGGGTTTAGGAGGACAGATACGCAGTATTTT. This sequence joins TRBV27 and TRBJ2-3, with a weak D call TRBD2 (5 bases). V lost 6 bases, J lost 3 bases, and 16 bases lay in between. CDR3 length equals 15 residues. From germline, CDR1 is MNHEY and CDR2 SMNVEV (reference sequence).

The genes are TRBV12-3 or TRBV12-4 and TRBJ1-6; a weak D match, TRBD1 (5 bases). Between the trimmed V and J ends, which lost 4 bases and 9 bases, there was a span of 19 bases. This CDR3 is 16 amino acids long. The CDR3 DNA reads TGTGCCAGCAGTTCTGATCGGGGGGTAGGAAGTTCACCCCTCCACTTT. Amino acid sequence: CASSSDRGVGSSPLHF.

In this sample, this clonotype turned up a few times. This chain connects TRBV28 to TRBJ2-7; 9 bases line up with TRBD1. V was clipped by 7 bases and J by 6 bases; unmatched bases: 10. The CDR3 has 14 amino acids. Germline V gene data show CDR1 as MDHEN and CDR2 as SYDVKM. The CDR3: CASKYRDRVFEQYF. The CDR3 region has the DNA TGTGCCAGCAAATACCGGGACAGGGTTTTCGAGCAGTACTTC.

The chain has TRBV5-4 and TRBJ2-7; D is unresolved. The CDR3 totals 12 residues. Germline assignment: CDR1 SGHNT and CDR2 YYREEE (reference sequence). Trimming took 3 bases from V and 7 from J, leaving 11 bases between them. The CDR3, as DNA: TGTGCCAGCAGCTCAAGGATTAATGAGCAGTACTTC. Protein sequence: CASSSRINEQYF. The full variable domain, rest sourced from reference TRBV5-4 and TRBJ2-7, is ETGVTQSPTHLIKTRGQQVTLRCSSQSGHNTVSWYQQALGQGPQFIFQYYREEENGRGNFPPRFSGLQFPNYSSELNVNALELDDSALYLCASSSRINEQYFGPGTRLTVT.

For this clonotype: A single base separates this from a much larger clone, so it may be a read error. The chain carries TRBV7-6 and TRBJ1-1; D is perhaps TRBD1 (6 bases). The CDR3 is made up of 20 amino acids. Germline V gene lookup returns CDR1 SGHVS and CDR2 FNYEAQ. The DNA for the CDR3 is TGTGCCAGCGGCTTAACCCCGTTAGGGGGATCTAGGGTGGTGAACACTGAAGCTTTCTTT. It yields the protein CASGLTPLGGSRVVNTEAFF. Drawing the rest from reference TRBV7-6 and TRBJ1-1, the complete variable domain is GAGVSQSPRYKVTKRGQDVALRCDPISGHVSLYWYRQALGQGPEFLTYFNYEAQQDKSGLPNDRFSAERPEGSISTLTIQRTEQRDSAMYRCASGLTPLGGSRVVNTEAFFGQGTRLTVV.

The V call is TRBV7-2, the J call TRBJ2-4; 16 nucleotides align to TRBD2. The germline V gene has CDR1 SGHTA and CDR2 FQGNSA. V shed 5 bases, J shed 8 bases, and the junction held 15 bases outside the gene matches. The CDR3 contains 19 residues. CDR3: CASSLGTSGRVFVDHIQYF. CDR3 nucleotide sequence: TGTGCCAGCAGCCTCGGGACTAGCGGGAGGGTCTTCGTAGACCACATTCAGTACTTC.

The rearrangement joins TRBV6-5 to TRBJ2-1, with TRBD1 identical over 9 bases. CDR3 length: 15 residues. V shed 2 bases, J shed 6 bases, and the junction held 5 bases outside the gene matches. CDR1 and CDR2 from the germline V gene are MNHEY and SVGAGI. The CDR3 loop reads CASSYPGQGSNEQFF. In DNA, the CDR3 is TGTGCCAGCAGTTACCCGGGACAGGGAAGCAATGAGCAGTTCTTC.